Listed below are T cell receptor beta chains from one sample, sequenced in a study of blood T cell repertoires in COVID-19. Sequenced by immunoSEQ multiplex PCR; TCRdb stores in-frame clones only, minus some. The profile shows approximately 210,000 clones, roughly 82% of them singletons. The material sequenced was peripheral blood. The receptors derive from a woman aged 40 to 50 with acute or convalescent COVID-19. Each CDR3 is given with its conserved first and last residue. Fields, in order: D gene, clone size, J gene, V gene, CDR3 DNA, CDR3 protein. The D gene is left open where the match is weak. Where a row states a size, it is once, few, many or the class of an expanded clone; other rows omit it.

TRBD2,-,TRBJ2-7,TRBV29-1,TGCAGCGTTGCGGCGGGAGTGTCCTACGAGCAGTACTTC,CSVAAGVSYEQYF
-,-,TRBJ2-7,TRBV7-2,TGTGCCAGCAGCTTCCATAGGGGCTACGAGCAGTACTTC,CASSFHRGYEQYF
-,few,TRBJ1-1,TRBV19,TGTGCCAGTAGTTACAACGGCAGGACAAAGGCTTTCTTT,CASSYNGRTKAFF
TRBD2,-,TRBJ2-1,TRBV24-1,TGTGCCACCAGTGATGCCTTGCGAGCGGGGGCCTACAATGGGCAGTTCTTC,CATSDALRAGAYNGQFF
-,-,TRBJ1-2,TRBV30,TGTGCCTGGGTACAGGGAAATCGCGGCTACACCTTC,CAWVQGNRGYTF
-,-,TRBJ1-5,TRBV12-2,TGTGCAAGTCGCTTCTTCAGGGGATACCATCAGCCCCAGCATTTT,CASRFFRGYHQPQHF
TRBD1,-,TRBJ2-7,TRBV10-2,TGCGCCAGCAGTGAAGTGGGACAGAGCTCCTACGAGCAGTACTTC,CASSEVGQSSYEQYF
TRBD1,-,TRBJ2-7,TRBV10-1,TGCGCCAGCAGTGACCCACCAGGACAGGGGTCACTTACCTACGAGCAGTACTTC,CASSDPPGQGSLTYEQYF
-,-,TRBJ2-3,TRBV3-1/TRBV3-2,TGTGCCAGCAGCCAAGTTAAGGCGGGACCTACGCAGTATTTT,CASSQVKAGPTQYF
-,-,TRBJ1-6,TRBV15,TGTGCCACGGCGGACGGGAGTAATTCACCCCTCCACTTT,CATADGSNSPLHF
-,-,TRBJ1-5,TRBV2,TGTGCCAGCAGTGAAGCTCAGTATAGCAATCAGCCCCAGCATTTT,CASSEAQYSNQPQHF
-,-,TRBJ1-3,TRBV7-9,TGTGCCAGCAGCTTAGTTACAGGATCCGGAAACACCATATATTTT,CASSLVTGSGNTIYF
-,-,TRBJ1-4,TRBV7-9,TGTGCCAGCAGCTCCCGAGTCCTAACTAATGAAAAACTGTTTTTT,CASSSRVLTNEKLFF
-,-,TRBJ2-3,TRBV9,TGTGCCAGCAGCGTCTCCACAGATACGCAGTATTTT,CASSVSTDTQYF
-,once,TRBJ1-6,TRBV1,TGCACCAGCAGCCAAGATATGAGAAAAAAAGATTATAATTCACCCCTCCACTTT,CTSSQDMRKKDYNSPLHF
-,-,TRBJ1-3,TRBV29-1,TGCAGCGTTGAAGAGGCCGAGGCTGGAAACACCATATATTTT,CSVEEAEAGNTIYF
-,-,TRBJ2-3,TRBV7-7,TGTGCCAGCAGCTTAGCTAGCGGCTTCACAGATACGCAGTATTTT,CASSLASGFTDTQYF
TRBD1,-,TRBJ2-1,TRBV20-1,TGCAGTGCTAGTCAACAACAGGGGATGACCTACAATGAGCAGTTCTTC,CSASQQQGMTYNEQFF
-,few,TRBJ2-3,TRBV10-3,TGTGCCGTCGAGGGAGGTTCCACAGATACGCAGTATTTT,CAVEGGSTDTQYF
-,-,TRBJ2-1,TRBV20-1,TGCAGTGCTAGTACCGAGCAGGGTCACTCCTACAATGAGCAGTTCTTC,CSASTEQGHSYNEQFF
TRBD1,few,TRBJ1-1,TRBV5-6,TGTGCCAGCAGCTCGGACAGGGAAATCACTGAAGCTTTCTTT,CASSSDREITEAFF
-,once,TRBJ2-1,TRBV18,TGTGCCAGCTCACCAGGCGGGAGCAGGGGCAATGAGCAGTTCTTC,CASSPGGSRGNEQFF
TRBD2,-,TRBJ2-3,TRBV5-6,TGTGCCAGCAGCTTGTCGGGACTAGCGGGAACAGATACGCAGTATTTT,CASSLSGLAGTDTQYF
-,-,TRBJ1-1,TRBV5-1,TGCGCCAGCAGCATAAACCTACGGACAGAAGGACTTGAAGCTTTCTTT,CASSINLRTEGLEAFF
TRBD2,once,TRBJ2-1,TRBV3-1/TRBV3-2,TGTGCCAGCAGCCAAGTTATACTAGCGGGAGCTGAGCAGTTCTTC,CASSQVILAGAEQFF
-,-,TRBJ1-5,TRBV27,TGTGCCAGCAGTTTTAGGGCTCTGGGGGCTAGCAATCAGCCCCAGCATTTT,CASSFRALGASNQPQHF
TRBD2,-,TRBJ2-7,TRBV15,TGTGCCACCAGCCCCCAGGGAGGGCTGAACGAGCAGTACTTC,CATSPQGGLNEQYF
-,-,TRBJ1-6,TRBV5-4,TGTGCCAGCAGCTTGGGTGACTTCTATAATTCACCCCTCCACTTT,CASSLGDFYNSPLHF
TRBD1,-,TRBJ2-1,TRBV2,TGTGCCAGCAGCCGGATGTCCGGGACAGACTCCTACAATGAGCAGTTCTTC,CASSRMSGTDSYNEQFF
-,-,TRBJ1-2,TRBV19,TGTGCCAGTAGTATATATGACAGCGAGGATGGCTACACCTTC,CASSIYDSEDGYTF
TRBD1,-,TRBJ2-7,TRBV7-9,TGTGCCAGCAGCTTAGGACAGGGCCTTTCCTACGAGCAGTACTTC,CASSLGQGLSYEQYF
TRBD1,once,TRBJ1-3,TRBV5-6,TGTGCCAGCAGCCCCCGCTACAGGGGTGGAAACACCATATATTTT,CASSPRYRGGNTIYF
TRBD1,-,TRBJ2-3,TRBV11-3,TGTGCCAGCAGCTCCTACTCGGACAGGAGCGATACGCAGTATTTT,CASSSYSDRSDTQYF
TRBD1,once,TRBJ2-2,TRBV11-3,TGTGCCAGCAGCTTAGGAGGGGGCTATTACACCGGGGAGCTGTTTTTT,CASSLGGGYYTGELFF
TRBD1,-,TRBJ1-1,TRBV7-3,TGTGCCAGCAGCTTGACAGGGTTGGCTGGTAACACTGAAGCTTTCTTT,CASSLTGLAGNTEAFF
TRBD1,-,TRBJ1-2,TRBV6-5,TGTGCCAGCTACGAGGACAGGGACTATGGCTACACCTTC,CASYEDRDYGYTF
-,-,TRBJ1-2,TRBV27,TGTGCCAGCAGCCCCTCAGGGTCTAACTATGGCTACACCTTC,CASSPSGSNYGYTF
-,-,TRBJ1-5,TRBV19,TGTGCCAGTAGTATAGCTGCGGGGCAGCCCCAGCATTTT,CASSIAAGQPQHF
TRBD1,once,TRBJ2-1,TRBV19,TGTGCCAGTAGTATAGTGGGGACAGGCTTGAATGAGCAGTTCTTC,CASSIVGTGLNEQFF
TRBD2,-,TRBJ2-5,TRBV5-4,TGTGCCAGCAGGTTCGAGGGACTACCCCAAGAGACCCAGTACTTC,CASRFEGLPQETQYF
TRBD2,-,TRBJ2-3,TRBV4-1,TGCGCCAGCAGCCAGAGCGGGGGGGCTTCTGGTACGCAGTATTTT,CASSQSGGASGTQYF
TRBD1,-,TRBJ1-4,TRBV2,TGTGCCGGCCTACAGGGGAGTAATGAAAAACTGTTTTTT,CAGLQGSNEKLFF
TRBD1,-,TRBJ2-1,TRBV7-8,TGTGCCAGCAGCTTAGTCGCCAGGGGGCATGAGCAGTTCTTC,CASSLVARGHEQFF
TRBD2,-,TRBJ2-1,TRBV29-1,TGCAGCGTTGCTTTAGCGGGATTAGGTGAGCAGTTCTTC,CSVALAGLGEQFF
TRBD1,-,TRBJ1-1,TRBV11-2,TGTGCCAGCAGGCTCCGGGACAGGGACACTGAAGCTTTCTTT,CASRLRDRDTEAFF
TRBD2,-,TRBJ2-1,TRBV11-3,TGTGCCAGCAGCTTAGGCCAGCCAGCGGGGTCCAATGAGCAGTTCTTC,CASSLGQPAGSNEQFF
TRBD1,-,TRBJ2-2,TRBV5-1,TGCGCCAGCAGCTACTATAGCCGGGACAGGTTCGCCGCGAACACCGGGGAGCTGTTTTTT,CASSYYSRDRFAANTGELFF
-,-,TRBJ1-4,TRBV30,TGTGCCTGGAGTGGACAGGTATTGGATGAAAAACTGTTTTTT,CAWSGQVLDEKLFF
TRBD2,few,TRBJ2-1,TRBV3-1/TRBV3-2,TGTGCCAGCACCTTGACTAGCGGCTACAATGAGCAGTTCTTC,CASTLTSGYNEQFF
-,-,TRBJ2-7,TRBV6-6,TGTGCCAGCAGCAACACAGGGTCTTGGTCCTACGAGCAGTACTTC,CASSNTGSWSYEQYF
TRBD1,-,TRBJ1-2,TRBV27,TGTGCCATCCGCGACAGGGTAAATGGCTACACCTTC,CAIRDRVNGYTF
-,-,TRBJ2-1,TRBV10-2,TGCGCCAGCAGTGATTCTAGACGGGGAAACAATGAGCAGTTCTTC,CASSDSRRGNNEQFF
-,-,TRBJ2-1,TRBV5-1,TGCGCCAGCAGACCCGTGGCGGGGAGGAACAATGAGCAGTTCTTC,CASRPVAGRNNEQFF
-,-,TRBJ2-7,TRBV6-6,TGTGCCAGCAGTTACCGTGTTAGCGGAACCTACGAGCAGTACTTC,CASSYRVSGTYEQYF
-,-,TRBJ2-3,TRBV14,TGTGCCAGCAGCCACAGCGGGACAGATACGCAGTATTTT,CASSHSGTDTQYF
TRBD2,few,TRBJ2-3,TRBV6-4,TGTGCCAGCAGTGGAAGCGGGGGGGCAACAGATACGCAGTATTTT,CASSGSGGATDTQYF
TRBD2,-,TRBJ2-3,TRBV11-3,TGTGCCAGCAGCTCCGGACTAGCAGTAGATACGCAGTATTTT,CASSSGLAVDTQYF
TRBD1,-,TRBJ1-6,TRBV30,TGTGCCTGGAGTGTCCTGAGGTTGGAGATTCGTGAGACAGGGCCCTCACCCCTCCACTTT,CAWSVLRLEIRETGPSPLHF
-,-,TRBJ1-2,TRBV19,TGTGCCAGTAGTACCCGGACAGATAACTATGGCTACACCTTC,CASSTRTDNYGYTF
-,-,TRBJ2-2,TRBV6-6,TGTGCCAGCAGTTACTTTACACGGCGCGGCGGGGAGCTGTTTTTT,CASSYFTRRGGELFF